This paragraph covers one TCR beta chain sequence. Antigen specificity is unknown. This CDR3 is 14 amino acids long. Trimming cost V 2 bases and J 5 bases, with 13 bases left between them. The germline gives CDR1 SGHRS, CDR2 YFSETQ. Clones were sequenced by immunoSEQ multiplex PCR, and TCRdb holds only the in-frame ones, with some missing. The sample records roughly 120,000 clones, approximately 92% being singletons. The entry originates in a study of graft-versus-host responses after intestinal transplantation. Points from the study as a whole: Present in recipient marrow, GvH clones included some that appeared first in ileum or blood. Early HvG declines after transplant were associated with peak circulating GvH clone levels.

This receptor was obtained from a human donor who received an intestinal transplant. The starting material was unstimulated CD4+ T cells sorted from spleen or lymph node cells, obtained before intestinal transplant. The rearrangement links TRBV5-1 to TRBJ2-5; no firm D call. CDR3 sequence: CASSFWTHGETQYF. In DNA form, the CDR3 reads TGCGCCAGCAGCTTCTGGACGCATGGGGAGACCCAGTACTTC.